Described below is a single TCR beta chain sequence and its context. Amplification of TCR beta CDR3 regions used RNA as the template. HTBI primers drove first-round RT-PCR of the TCR CDR3. TCRdb processed the multiplex PCR reads anew with MiXCR; each CDR3 protein has one entry. The sample has fewer than 450,000 distinct CDR3 sequences, about 18% seen once. These data belong to a study of T cells in Graves' hyperthyroidism and ophthalmopathy. Trimming pared 4 bases from V and 4 bases from J, leaving 19 bases between. CDR1 and CDR2 from the germline V gene are PRHDT and FYEKMQ (reference sequence). The CDR3 has 16 amino acids.

Sequenced material: blood. This TCR was recovered from a young woman with Graves' hyperthyroidism that later progressed to Graves' ophthalmopathy. The chain has TRBV13 and TRBJ1-2; D uncertain. The CDR3, as DNA: TGTGCCAGCAGCTCCGCGGATGGGGAGCTCCTCTATGGCTACACCTTC. As protein: CASSSADGELLYGYTF.